The 27 T cell receptor beta chains presented below share a single source sample, sequenced in a study of regulatory T cells in long-lasting Graves disease. Time point noted: newly diagnosed GD, antithyroid drugs for less than 3 months. Following extraction of RNA from PBMCs, that RNA was used to make the TCR library. CDR3 regions were amplified by Arm-PCR using iRepertoire HTBI primers to build TCR beta libraries. TCRdb redid the calling of the multiplex PCR reads with MiXCR, one entry per CDR3 protein. The sample has about 540,000 distinct CDR3 sequences; approximately 15% are singletons. The same data also went into a second study, on T cells in Graves' hyperthyroidism and ophthalmopathy.

Material: peripheral blood mononuclear cells (PBMCs), obtained at new diagnosis, from a patient treated with antithyroid drugs. The source of these receptors is a man younger than 40 with Graves disease.

About this clonotype itself: This may be a read error: a much more frequent sequence differs by one nucleotide. V usage is TRBV12-3 or TRBV12-4 and J usage is TRBJ2-3, with D possibly matching TRBD2 (5 bases). Between the trimmed V and J ends, which lost 6 bases and 6 bases, there was a span of 22 bases. The CDR3 runs 16 residues. In DNA form, the CDR3 reads TGTGCCAGCAGAAAACTAACTGCCTCTCGAGGGGATACGCAGTATTTT. It translates to CASRKLTASRGDTQYF.

In its sample, this clonotype was seen a few times. The rearrangement joins TRBV19 to TRBJ1-2; D is possibly TRBD1 (5 bases). CDR1 and CDR2 (germline): LNHDA, SQIVND (reference sequence). V was trimmed by 3 bases and J by 6 bases, leaving 14 bases between them. The CDR3 sequence is 14 residues long. The CDR3 nucleotides read TGTGCCAGTAGTATGGCCAGGGAAATACATGGCTACACCTTC. Protein sequence: CASSMAREIHGYTF.

This clonotype was seen ten or more times. The chain has TRBV29-1 and TRBJ1-2; D gene ambiguous. V was trimmed by 3 bases and J by 4 bases, leaving 12 bases between them. This CDR3 comprises 13 residues. The germline CDR1 and CDR2 sequences are SQVTM and ANQGSEA. Written as DNA, the CDR3 is TGCAGCGTTGAGTCGGGGTTGAGCTATGGCTACACCTTC. Protein: CSVESGLSYGYTF.

There are many counts of this clonotype. This chain connects TRBV28 to TRBJ2-1; a weak D match, TRBD1 (5 bases). The CDR3 totals 15 residues. From germline, CDR1 is MDHEN and CDR2 SYDVKM. V was pared by 2 bases and J by 7 bases, with 15 bases between. The CDR3 sequence is CASSLEQALRNEQFF. The CDR3 nucleotides are TGTGCCAGCAGTTTAGAACAGGCGTTGAGGAATGAGCAGTTCTTC. Based on the CDR3 plus reference TRBV28 and TRBJ2-1, the full variable domain is DVKVTQSSRYLVKRTGEKVFLECVQDMDHENMFWYRQDPGLGLRLIYFSYDVKMKEKGDIPEGYSVSREKKERFSLILESASTNQTSMYLCASSLEQALRNEQFFGPGTRLTVL.

This clonotype showed up many times. The chain employs TRBV20-1 and TRBJ2-5, with D possibly matching TRBD1 (8 bases). Looked up from germline, CDR1 is DFQATT and CDR2 is SNEGSKA (reference sequence). V was cut by 8 bases and J by 5 bases, with 18 bases left in between. The CDR3 extends over 13 amino acids. The chain's CDR3 is CSLGQGGRETQYF. In DNA, the CDR3 is TGCAGTCTCGGACAGGGAGGGAGGGAGACCCAGTACTTC.

This clonotype was observed a few times. The chain links TRBV6-9 to TRBJ1-1; maybe TRBD1 (6 bases). Germline values: CDR1 MNHGY, CDR2 SVAAGI. Between the trimmed V and J ends, which lost 6 bases and 0 bases, there was a span of 14 bases. This CDR3 contains 15 residues. The CDR3 DNA sequence: TGTGCCAGCAGCTATGGGGGGGCCCTGAACACTGAAGCTTTCTTT. Translated, it gives CASSYGGALNTEAFF.

This clonotype has only a few counts. The gene calls are TRBV20-1 and TRBJ2-1, with D possibly matching TRBD1 (6 bases). The V end lost 6 bases, the J end lost 7 bases, and 25 bases lay between the germline ends. Germline CDR1 is DFQATT and CDR2 is SNEGSKA (reference sequence). The CDR3 runs to 16 residues. In nucleotides, the CDR3 is TGCAGTGCGAGTTCCCCCGGTGCGCACAGGGTAAATGAGCAGTTCTTC. It encodes CSASSPGAHRVNEQFF.

This clonotype was counted ten times or more. The rearrangement uses TRBV12-3 or TRBV12-4 and TRBJ2-2, with 8 positions matching TRBD1. With V trimmed by 10 bases and J by 1 base, 11 bases remained unmatched. The CDR3 spans 16 residues. The CDR3 DNA follows: TGTGCCATCTCCCTATTGGGGACAGGGAACACCGGGGAGCTGTTTTTT. The encoded protein is CAISLLGTGNTGELFF.

This clonotype came up a few times. The chain employs TRBV7-9 and TRBJ1-2; 7 nucleotides agree with TRBD1. This CDR3 has 16 residues. Looked up from germline, CDR1 is SEHNR and CDR2 is FQNEAQ (reference sequence). V dropped 5 bases and J dropped 0; count of bases not matched to a gene: 9. The CDR3 DNA sequence: TGTGCCAGCAGCCCCTACGGACAGGAAACTAACTATGGCTACACCTTC. It encodes CASSPYGQETNYGYTF.

This clonotype has at least ten counts. The chain employs TRBV27 and TRBJ2-7; a weak D match, TRBD1 (6 bases). Between the trimmed V and J ends, which lost 6 bases and 2 bases, there was a span of 11 bases. The CDR3 loop spans 13 amino acids. Germline values: CDR1 MNHEY, CDR2 SMNVEV (reference sequence). For the CDR3, the DNA is TGTGCCAGCAGCCCGGACAGACCCTACGAGCAGTACTTC. It is translated as CASSPDRPYEQYF.

The gene calls are TRBV9 and TRBJ2-5; the match to TRBD2 covers 9 bases. Germline V CDR1 and CDR2: SGDLS, YYNGEE. The length of the CDR3 is 16 residues. V trimming: 4 bases; J trimming: 6 bases; junction bases outside the gene matches: 13. Written as DNA, the CDR3 is TGTGCCAGCAGCCCCGGGGTAGCGGGAGTGTTCAAGACCCAGTACTTC. Translation: CASSPGVAGVFKTQYF.

As regards this clonotype: The junction shows a germline mismatch at one end, possibly a read error. The chain uses TRBV19 and TRBJ2-7; 7 nucleotides line up with TRBD2. The CDR3 runs 15 residues. Germline V gene sequence: CDR1 LNHDA, CDR2 SQIVND (reference sequence). The CDR3 nucleotides are TGTGCCAGTACCAAGGCAAGCGGGACTACCCACGAGCAGTGCTTC. Its protein product is CASTKASGTTHEQCF.

This chain uses TRBV20-1 with TRBJ1-5, with a possible D match to TRBD1 (6 bases). V was trimmed by 5 bases and J by 4 bases, leaving 12 bases between them. CDR1 is DFQATT and CDR2 is SNEGSKA in the germline V gene (reference sequence). The CDR3 covers 13 residues. In DNA form, the CDR3 reads TGCAGTGCTCCTGTCCAGGGGAATCAGCCCCAGCATTTT. It yields the protein CSAPVQGNQPQHF.

This clonotype was counted only a few times. V and J are TRBV5-1 and TRBJ1-2, with 8 bases identical to TRBD1. The CDR3 runs to 14 residues. Looked up from germline, CDR1 is SGHRS and CDR2 is YFSETQ. With 2 bases clipped from V and 5 bases from J, the junction kept 5 bases outside the gene matches. CDR3 coding DNA: TGCGCCAGCAGCTTCGCCGGGACAGGTTATGGCTACACCTTC. Its protein is CASSFAGTGYGYTF.

This clonotype was detected many times. The chain carries TRBV12-3 or TRBV12-4 and TRBJ1-6; no clear D. V was pared by 7 bases and J by 10 bases, with 17 bases between. The CDR3 is made up of 14 amino acids. The chain's CDR3 is CASNREGIRSPLHF. The CDR3 DNA reads TGTGCCAGCAATAGAGAGGGAATCCGGTCACCCCTCCACTTT.

V is TRBV15 and J is TRBJ2-7, with D perhaps TRBD1 (7 bases). Germline CDR1 LNHNV, CDR2 YYDKDF (reference sequence). The CDR3 is 17 residues long. V was shortened by 0 bases and J by 3 bases, with 18 bases between the two germline ends. In DNA form, the CDR3 reads TGTGCCACCAGCAGAGAAGGGGGGACAGCCGCTTACTACGAGCAGTACTTC. It encodes CATSREGGTAAYYEQYF.

The genes are TRBV2 and TRBJ2-7; D is possibly TRBD1 (7 bases). The V end was cut by 6 bases, the J end by 3 bases, with 27 bases between. This CDR3 spans 18 amino acids. Per germline, CDR1 SNHLY and CDR2 FYNNEI. Written as DNA, the CDR3 is TGTGCCAGCAGCTTATTTCCGTTAGCTACAGGGGAGGTCTACGAGCAGTACTTC. Translated: CASSLFPLATGEVYEQYF.

This clonotype appeared a few times. The junction departs from the called germline gene at one end, perhaps through a read error. The chain combines TRBV11-2 with TRBJ2-5; TRBD2 agrees at 13 bases. The CDR3 contains 16 residues. From germline, CDR1 is SGHAT and CDR2 FQNNGV. The CDR3 bases are TGTGCCAGCAGCTTGACTAGCGGGAGGTTACAAGGGACCCAGTACTTC. This codes for CASSLTSGRLQGTQYF.

CDR3 in DNA: TGTGCCAGCACCACAAGCCCCCAGGGAACTGAAGCTTTCTTT. Its protein product is CASTTSPQGTEAFF. This chain links TRBV12-3 or TRBV12-4 with TRBJ1-1; TRBD1 might be the D (5 bases). CDR3 length equals 14 residues. V dropped 7 bases and J dropped 5 bases, with 17 bases sitting between them.

This clonotype was detected many times. The chain couples TRBV27 to TRBJ1-2; 7 bases map to TRBD1. The CDR3 has 15 residues. Trimming at V came to 4 bases and at J to 6 bases, leaving 11 bases not matched to a gene. CDR1 and CDR2 from the germline V gene are MNHEY and SMNVEV (reference sequence). CDR3 sequence: CASSSPPTGAHGYTF. CDR3 nucleotide sequence: TGTGCCAGCAGTTCCCCCCCCACAGGGGCGCATGGCTACACCTTC.

The table lists this clonotype with many counts. This chain joins TRBV12-3 or TRBV12-4 and TRBJ1-1; no firm D call. The CDR3 is 15 residues long. V lost 5 bases and J 1 base, leaving 14 bases between the germline ends. CDR3 region: CASSALRTANTEAFF. In DNA form, the CDR3 reads TGTGCCAGCAGTGCCCTACGGACGGCGAACACTGAAGCTTTCTTT.

The chain is built from TRBV5-1 and TRBJ2-6, with 7 bases identical to TRBD1. V lost 1 base and J lost 2; bases outside the gene matches: 6. The germline V gene encodes CDR1 SGHRS and CDR2 YFSETQ. This CDR3 comprises 17 residues. The CDR3 nucleotides are TGCGCCAGCAGCTTGACCCAGGGGGTGACTGGGGCCAACGTCCTGACTTTC. This codes for CASSLTQGVTGANVLTF.

This clonotype was counted at least ten times. The chain joins TRBV2 to TRBJ1-4, with TRBD1 matching over 7 bases. V lost 5 bases to trimming and J lost 8 bases; unmatched junction nucleotides: 8. Germline lookup yields CDR1 SNHLY and CDR2 FYNNEI. The CDR3 is 14 residues long. CDR3 sequence reads: CASSHRGGGEKLFF. CDR3 bases: TGTGCCAGCAGTCACAGGGGAGGAGGCGAAAAACTGTTTTTT.

This clonotype was observed at least ten times. V is TRBV7-3 and J is TRBJ1-2, with 7 bases fitting TRBD1. This CDR3 is built from 14 residues. Germline V CDR1 and CDR2: SGHTA, FQGTGA. With V trimmed by 6 bases and J by 3 bases, 7 bases remained unmatched. In nucleotides, the CDR3 is TGTGCCAGCAGACGACAGGGAAAGGACTATGGCTACACCTTC. Translating gives CASRRQGKDYGYTF.

The gene calls are TRBV27 and TRBJ1-1; the D gene is possibly TRBD1 (5 bases). CDR1 and CDR2 (germline): MNHEY, SMNVEV (reference sequence). The CDR3 loop spans 11 amino acids. Trimming stripped 4 bases from V and 11 bases from J, with 11 bases between. The DNA of the CDR3 is TGTGCCAGCAGTTGGGGGATGAGGGCTTTCTTT. Translating gives CASSWGMRAFF.

This clonotype was detected many times. This chain links TRBV24-1 with TRBJ2-6, with 8 bases lining up with TRBD2. CDR1 is KGHDR and CDR2 is SFDVKD in the germline V gene. V trimming: 9 bases; J trimming: 0 bases; junction bases outside the gene matches: 3. This CDR3 region has 15 residues. The CDR3 spells CATRSGGSGANVLTF. CDR3 sequence (DNA): TGTGCCACCCGGAGCGGGGGCTCTGGGGCCAACGTCCTGACTTTC.

The V and J genes are TRBV5-5 and TRBJ2-1; 9 nucleotides align to TRBD2. The CDR3 sequence is 15 residues long. The germline gives CDR1 SGHKS, CDR2 YYEKEE (reference sequence). After removal of 1 base from V and 8 bases from J, the junction contained 7 bases not matched to a gene. Here the CDR3 reads CASSLSSSGVDEQFF. The CDR3, as DNA: TGTGCCAGCAGCTTGTCGTCTAGCGGGGTTGATGAGCAGTTCTTC.